This T cell receptor beta chain was sequenced for a study of blood T cells in healthy people across ages. Trimming shortened V by 4 bases and J by 5 bases, and 12 bases separated the two germline ends. Germline loops: CDR1 MDHEN, CDR2 SYDVKM. The CDR3 length is 14 residues. Broader study findings: Significant beta diversity loss was already apparent by age approximately 38, declining roughly linearly. Leaving the PBMCs unsorted stopped any conclusive comparison of naive versus antigen-experienced cells.

This clonotype was detected only a few times. What it recognizes is unknown. Sample-barcoded 5' priming and a J-beta primer mix drove a second PCR of 7 to 11 cycles. Each of the cDNA molecules was tagged by a template-switch adaptor with 12 random nucleotides. TCRdb passed the 5' RACE reads through MiXCR, listing each CDR3 protein once. The repertoire holds 650,000 or so distinct CDR3 sequences, with over 40% as singletons. Donors gave around 10 milliliters of peripheral blood apiece. The chain recombines TRBV28 with TRBJ2-1, with TRBD1 as a possible D gene (5 bases). The receptor comes from a woman of 80 years or more in good health. Sequencing input: blood. The CDR3 is CASSSPGMDNEQFF. CDR3 in DNA: TGTGCCAGCAGTTCTCCAGGGATGGACAATGAGCAGTTCTTC.